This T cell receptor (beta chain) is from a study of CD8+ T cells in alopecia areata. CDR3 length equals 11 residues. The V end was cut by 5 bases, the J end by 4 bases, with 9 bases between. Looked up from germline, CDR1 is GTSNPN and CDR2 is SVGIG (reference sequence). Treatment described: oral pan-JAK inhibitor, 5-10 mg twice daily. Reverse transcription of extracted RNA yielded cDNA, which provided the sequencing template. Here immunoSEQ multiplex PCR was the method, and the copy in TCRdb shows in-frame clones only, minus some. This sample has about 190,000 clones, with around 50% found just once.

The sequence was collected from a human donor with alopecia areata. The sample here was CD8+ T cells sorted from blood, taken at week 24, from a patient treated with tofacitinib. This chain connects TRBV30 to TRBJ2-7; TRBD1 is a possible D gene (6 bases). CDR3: CAWATGYEQYF. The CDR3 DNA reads TGTGCCTGGGCTACAGGGTACGAGCAGTACTTC.